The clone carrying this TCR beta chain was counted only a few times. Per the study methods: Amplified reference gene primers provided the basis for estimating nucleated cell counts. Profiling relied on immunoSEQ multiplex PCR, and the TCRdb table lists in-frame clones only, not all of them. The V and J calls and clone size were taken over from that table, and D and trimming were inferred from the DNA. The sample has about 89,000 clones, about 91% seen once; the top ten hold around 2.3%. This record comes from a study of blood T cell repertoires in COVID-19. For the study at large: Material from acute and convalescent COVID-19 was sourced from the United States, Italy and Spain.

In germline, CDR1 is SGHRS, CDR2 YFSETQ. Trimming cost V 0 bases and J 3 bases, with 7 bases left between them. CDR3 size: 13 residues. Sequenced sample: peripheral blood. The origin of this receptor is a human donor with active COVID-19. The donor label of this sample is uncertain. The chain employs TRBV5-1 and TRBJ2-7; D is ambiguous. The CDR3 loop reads CASSLDNRYEQYF. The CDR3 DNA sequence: TGCGCCAGCAGCTTGGACAATCGCTACGAGCAGTACTTC.